Below, 20 T cell receptor beta chains from the same sample are listed, as sequenced in a study of blood T cell repertoires in COVID-19 (dated by TCRdb to the early 2020s). Library generation was performed with the immunoSEQ multiplex PCR assay. The source is immuneACCESS, and TCRdb retained only in-frame sequences with V and J called. Part of the clones is not carried over; for the studies checked, unresolved V genes explain less than half of this, and the remainder is unexplained. Here the sample has more than 70,000 clones; 80% to 90% occur a single time. 7.5% to 9.5% of the sample goes to the ten largest clones. Sample: peripheral blood. The receptors come from a man aged 45-65 years with acute or convalescent COVID-19.

This clone was seen only a few times. The chain combines TRBV7-8 with TRBJ1-3, with 7 bases identical to TRBD1. Germline values: CDR1 SGHVS, CDR2 FQNEAQ. V lost 6 bases and J lost 0; bases outside the gene matches: 5. CDR3 size: 15 residues. The CDR3 protein is CASSYTGDSGNTIYF. CDR3 in DNA: TGTGCCAGCAGTTACACAGGGGACTCTGGAAACACCATATATTTT.

J is TRBJ2-3 and V is TRBV7-8, with TRBD2 matching over 11 bases. Germline V gives CDR1 SGHVS, CDR2 FQNEAQ. The ends lost 2 bases at V and 3 bases at J; junction bases unmatched: 4. The CDR3 loop spans 16 amino acids. CDR3 region: CASSLLAGGPTDTQYF. DNA for the CDR3: TGTGCCAGCAGCTTACTAGCGGGGGGACCTACAGATACGCAGTATTTT.

This chain uses TRBV6-6 with TRBJ2-1; TRBD2 matches 10 bases. The CDR3 sequence is 16 residues long. V gave up 7 bases and J gave up 8 bases; unmatched junction bases: 14. Germline CDR1 reads MNHNY; CDR2 reads SVGAGI (reference sequence). CDR3 region: CASNPRAGGPSYEQFF. CDR3 in DNA: TGTGCCAGCAACCCAAGAGCGGGGGGGCCCAGCTATGAGCAGTTCTTC.

This chain connects TRBV28 to TRBJ1-2; 8 nucleotides line up with TRBD1. Germline trimming cut 3 bases from V and 3 bases from J; bases unmatched to any gene: 0. The CDR3 runs 13 residues. Germline CDR1 and CDR2: MDHEN and SYDVKM. The CDR3 protein is CASSLDRDYGYTF. CDR3 in DNA: TGTGCCAGCAGTTTGGACAGGGACTATGGCTACACCTTC.

The sample holds a few counts of this clone. The chain is built from TRBV19 and TRBJ1-5; D perhaps matches TRBD1 (6 bases). Germline CDR1 and CDR2: LNHDA and SQIVND (reference sequence). The CDR3 is 13 amino acids. V gave up 5 bases and J gave up 7 bases, with 12 bases separating them. This CDR3 is CASSRGGGQPQHF. CDR3 nucleotide sequence: TGTGCCAGTAGTCGCGGGGGCGGACAGCCCCAGCATTTT. Supplemented by reference TRBV19 and TRBJ1-5, the full variable domain reads DGGITQSPKYLFRKEGQNVTLSCEQNLNHDAMYWYRQDPGQGLRLIYYSQIVNDFQKGDIAEGYSVSREKKESFPLTVTSAQKNPTAFYLCASSRGGGQPQHFGDGTRLSIL.

V and J are TRBV10-3 and TRBJ1-1; 7 bases are shared with TRBD1. This CDR3 contains 15 residues. V was pared by 6 bases and J by 3 bases, with 10 bases of the junction left unmatched. Looked up from germline, CDR1 is ENHRY and CDR2 is SYGVKD. This CDR3 reads CAIRGLRRGDTEAFF. The CDR3 nucleotides are TGTGCCATCAGGGGATTGCGCAGGGGGGACACTGAAGCTTTCTTT.

The chain links TRBV18 to TRBJ2-3, with TRBD1 identical over 7 bases. V shed 1 base, J shed 2 bases, and the junction held 3 bases outside the gene matches. The germline V gene has CDR1 KGHSH and CDR2 LQKENI. The CDR3 contains 15 residues. The CDR3 region is CASSPRDSYTDTQYF. The DNA for the CDR3 is TGTGCCAGCTCACCACGGGACAGTTACACAGATACGCAGTATTTT. Variable domain in full (rest from reference TRBV18 and TRBJ2-3): NAGVMQNPRHLVRRRGQEARLRCSPMKGHSHVYWYRQLPEEGLKFMVYLQKENIIDESGMPKERFSAEFPKEGPSILRIQQVVRGDSAAYFCASSPRDSYTDTQYFGPGTRLTVL.

The chain combines TRBV12-3 or TRBV12-4 with TRBJ2-5; D gene ambiguous. The CDR3 length is 12 residues. The V gene lost 6 bases and the J gene lost 10 bases, with 15 bases spanning the gap. DNA for the CDR3: TGTGCCAGCAGCCAAACCCCCAGGATCCAGTACTTC. The encoded protein is CASSQTPRIQYF.

This clone was observed a few times. V is TRBV7-2 and J is TRBJ1-1; the match to TRBD1 covers 8 bases. Germline lookup yields CDR1 SGHTA and CDR2 FQGNSA. The CDR3 spans 14 residues. V was pared by 7 bases and J by 3 bases, with 7 bases of the junction left unmatched. CDR3 nucleotide sequence: TGTGCCAGCACCCGGACAGGGTCTTACACTGAAGCTTTCTTT. As protein: CASTRTGSYTEAFF.

The DNA of the CDR3 is TGTGCCAGCAGCTTCGAGAGGTCCGGGGAGCTGTTTTTT. It specifies CASSFERSGELFF. The chain has TRBV5-4 and TRBJ2-2; D not certain. The CDR3 has 13 residues. Germline CDR1 is SGHNT and CDR2 is YYREEE (reference sequence). V was pared by 2 bases and J by 6 bases, with 8 bases between. Filled out from reference TRBV5-4 and TRBJ2-2, the complete variable domain reads ETGVTQSPTHLIKTRGQQVTLRCSSQSGHNTVSWYQQALGQGPQFIFQYYREEENGRGNFPPRFSGLQFPNYSSELNVNALELDDSALYLCASSFERSGELFFGEGSRLTVL.

The chain employs TRBV5-4 and TRBJ1-2, with D possibly being TRBD1 (6 bases). Germline loops: CDR1 SGHNT, CDR2 YYREEE (reference sequence). V lost 4 bases and J 6 bases, leaving 16 bases between the germline ends. The CDR3 consists of 14 residues. CDR3 nucleotide sequence: TGTGCCAGCAGCCCTCACCACAGGGATAATGGCTACACCTTC. Amino acids: CASSPHHRDNGYTF.

CDR3 sequence (DNA): TGTGCCAGCAGGGAGCGGGCAGATACGCAGTATTTT. Amino acid sequence: CASRERADTQYF. The V and J genes are TRBV27 and TRBJ2-3; D is possibly TRBD2 (6 bases). The CDR3 extends over 12 amino acids. V lost 6 bases, J lost 4 bases, and 8 bases lay in between. CDR1 is MNHEY and CDR2 is SMNVEV in the germline V gene (reference sequence).

The V and J genes are TRBV28 and TRBJ1-2; 7 bases are a match to TRBD1. The CDR3 contains 14 residues. The V gene's germline CDR1 is MDHEN and CDR2 SYDVKM. V lost 6 bases, J lost 5 bases, and 9 bases stayed unmatched. The CDR3 DNA reads TGTGCCAGCAGCCACAGGGGATTGGATTATGGCTACACCTTC. Its protein product is CASSHRGLDYGYTF.

The genes are TRBV6-5 and TRBJ2-5, with D uncertain. This CDR3 is built from 15 residues. Germline CDR1 MNHEY, CDR2 SVGAGI. Trimming removed 5 bases at V and 7 bases at J, with 20 bases between. CDR3 loop: CASSPVFTAGGTQYF. The CDR3 DNA is TGTGCCAGCAGTCCTGTCTTCACCGCCGGCGGGACCCAGTACTTC.

The chain is built from TRBV18 and TRBJ1-2; D is unresolved. This CDR3 has 13 residues. Germline CDR1 and CDR2: KGHSH and LQKENI. Trimming removed 4 bases at V and 8 bases at J, with 14 bases between. Here the CDR3 reads CASSQKEAQGYTF. CDR3 nucleotides: TGTGCCAGCTCACAGAAGGAGGCCCAGGGCTACACCTTC.

This rearrangement joins TRBV7-9 to TRBJ2-5, with D possibly matching TRBD2 (6 bases). Between the trimmed V and J ends, which lost 6 bases and 4 bases, there was a span of 15 bases. Germline V lookup: CDR1 SEHNR, CDR2 FQNEAQ (reference sequence). The CDR3 sequence is 14 residues long. The CDR3 region is CASSRGSGRETQYF. In DNA, the CDR3 is TGTGCCAGCAGTCGGGGGTCGGGAAGAGAGACCCAGTACTTC.

The chain employs TRBV3-1 (or the pseudogene TRBV3-2) and TRBJ2-5; 15 bases line up with TRBD2. Per the germline V gene, CDR1 is LGHDT and CDR2 is YNNKEL (reference sequence). Trimming removed 0 bases from V and 4 bases from J; junction bases left unmatched: 9. The CDR3 is 19 residues long. The DNA of the CDR3 is TGTGCCAGCAGCCAAGATCTTGGACTAGCGGGGGGGCTAGGAGAGACCCAGTACTTC. Protein sequence: CASSQDLGLAGGLGETQYF.

The chain carries TRBV7-2 and TRBJ1-3; D gene uncertain. Germline values: CDR1 SGHTA, CDR2 FQGNSA. Trimming shortened V by 0 bases and J by 0 bases, and 12 bases separated the two germline ends. There are 17 residues in the CDR3. CDR3 nucleotides: TGTGCCAGCAGCTTAGCGTCTGGACTGTTCTCTGGAAACACCATATATTTT. Its translation is CASSLASGLFSGNTIYF.

In this sample, this clone turned up a few times. The chain carries TRBV7-7 and TRBJ2-2, with 12 bases identical to TRBD2. Germline V gives CDR1 SSHAT, CDR2 FNYEAQ (reference sequence). This CDR3 has 17 residues. V trimming: 5 bases; J trimming: 6 bases; junction bases outside the gene matches: 10. CDR3 coding DNA: TGTGCCAGCAGCACCTCTAGCGGGGGGGCCGTGGCCGGGGAGCTGTTTTTT. It encodes CASSTSSGGAVAGELFF.

The rearrangement uses TRBV5-1 and TRBJ1-4; tentatively, D is TRBD1 (5 bases). CDR3 length: 14 amino acids. V was cut by 6 bases and J by 5 bases, with 14 bases left in between. The germline V gene has CDR1 SGHRS and CDR2 YFSETQ. The CDR3 DNA follows: TGCGCCAGCACCCAAGGGGCGGTGAATGAAAAACTGTTTTTT. Its protein product is CASTQGAVNEKLFF.